A selection of T cell receptor beta chains follows, all from one sample in a study of blood T cell repertoires in COVID-19. The method was immunoSEQ multiplex PCR; TCRdb's version includes in-frame clones alone and lacks a portion of them. Altogether 110,000 or so clones are present, approximately 91% being singletons, with the ten largest covering roughly 8.1%. Sequencing used peripheral blood. Receptors were obtained from a woman aged 70-85 years who had recovered from COVID-19. Each CDR3 is given with its conserved first and last residue. The order of the fields is D gene, clone size, V gene, J gene, CDR3 protein, CDR3 DNA. The D gene is left open where the match is weak. For some rows the clone size is stated as once, few or many, or as a class when expanded; others skip it.

>TRBD2|NA|TRBV7-3|TRBJ2-5
CASSLMPAGARETQYF
TGTGCCAGCAGCTTAATGCCAGCGGGGGCCCGGGAGACCCAGTACTTC
>NA|NA|TRBV28|TRBJ1-5
CASSSSTQPQHF
TGTGCCAGCAGTTCGAGCACTCAGCCCCAGCATTTT
>TRBD1|NA|TRBV7-8|TRBJ1-2
CASSLRQGGYGYTF
TGTGCCAGCAGCCTCAGACAGGGTGGCTATGGCTACACCTTC
>NA|NA|TRBV28|TRBJ1-5
CASRWPATSGPQHF
TGTGCCAGCCGGTGGCCGGCCACCTCGGGGCCCCAGCATTTT
>TRBD1|NA|TRBV4-3|TRBJ2-2
CASSQDRGRAGELFF
TGCGCCAGCAGCCAAGACAGGGGGCGCGCCGGGGAGCTGTTTTTT
>TRBD2|few|TRBV28|TRBJ2-7
CASSSSGASGRTYEQYF
TGTGCCAGCAGTTCTAGCGGGGCTAGCGGGAGGACCTACGAGCAGTACTTC
>TRBD2|NA|TRBV5-1|TRBJ2-1
CASSLVVAGPYNEQFF
TGCGCCAGCAGCTTGGTAGTAGCGGGCCCCTACAATGAGCAGTTCTTC
>TRBD2|NA|TRBV19|TRBJ2-1
CASSGTSGAYNEQFF
TGTGCCAGTAGTGGGACTAGCGGTGCCTACAATGAGCAGTTCTTC
>NA|few|TRBV28|TRBJ1-5
CATRATRGINQPQHF
TGTGCCACCCGGGCGACACGGGGTATCAATCAGCCCCAGCATTTT
>NA|NA|TRBV24-1|TRBJ1-5
CATSDSDQPQHF
TGTGCCACCAGTGACTCGGATCAGCCCCAGCATTTT
>NA|NA|TRBV7-9|TRBJ1-2
CASSPRGGGGYTF
TGTGCCAGCAGCCCCCGCGGGGGAGGAGGCTACACCTTC
>TRBD1|NA|TRBV4-3|TRBJ2-2
CASSQDRGVATGELFF
TGCGCCAGCAGCCAGGACAGGGGTGTTGCCACCGGGGAGCTGTTTTTT
>NA|few|TRBV28|TRBJ1-2
CASSLLSAGYTF
TGTGCCAGCAGTCTACTAAGCGCTGGCTACACCTTC
>NA|NA|TRBV6-5|TRBJ2-3
CASSASGGADTQYF
TGTGCCAGCAGCGCCTCGGGCGGGGCAGATACGCAGTATTTT
>NA|NA|TRBV3-1/TRBV3-2|TRBJ2-5
CASSHRGTQYF
TGTGCCAGCAGCCATAGGGGGACCCAGTACTTC
>TRBD1|NA|TRBV10-3|TRBJ1-2
CAISERRTGGSYGYTF
TGTGCCATCAGTGAGCGGAGGACAGGGGGCTCCTATGGCTACACCTTC
>NA|NA|TRBV6-2/TRBV6-3|TRBJ2-1
CASSYLGARIYNEQFF
TGTGCCAGCAGTTACCTGGGGGCGCGGATCTACAATGAGCAGTTCTTC
>NA|NA|TRBV6-2/TRBV6-3|TRBJ1-3
CASSYSGSGNTIYF
TGTGCCAGCAGTTATTCGGGCTCTGGAAACACCATATATTTT
>TRBD2|NA|TRBV18|TRBJ2-3
CASSLPGTNTDTQYF
TGTGCCAGCTCGCTTCCCGGGACTAACACAGATACGCAGTATTTT
>TRBD1|few|TRBV15|TRBJ1-3
CATSRGTGRSGNTIYF
TGTGCCACCAGCAGAGGGACAGGGCGCTCTGGAAACACCATATATTTT
>NA|NA|TRBV2|TRBJ2-7
CASKTVGGYEQYF
TGTGCCAGCAAGACAGTCGGCGGCTACGAGCAGTACTTC
>NA|NA|TRBV27|TRBJ2-2
CASSLSPLANTGELFF
TGTGCCAGCAGTTTATCCCCCCTTGCGAACACCGGGGAGCTGTTTTTT
>NA|NA|TRBV12-2|TRBJ1-1
CASRLPRVSGFTEAFF
TGTGCAAGTCGCTTGCCCCGGGTCTCGGGGTTCACTGAAGCTTTCTTT
>TRBD1|once|TRBV7-2|TRBJ2-7
CASSLEDRVEVF
TGTGCCAGCAGCTTAGAGGACAGGGTCGAGGTTTTC
>TRBD1|NA|TRBV7-2|TRBJ1-5
CASSKTGGWDHSNQPQHF
TGTGCCAGCAGCAAAACAGGGGGGTGGGACCATAGCAATCAGCCCCAGCATTTT
>NA|NA|TRBV7-2|TRBJ2-3
CASSRSGTSTDTQYF
TGTGCCAGCAGCCGCAGCGGAACCAGCACAGATACGCAGTATTTT
>TRBD2|few|TRBV27|TRBJ2-3
CASSLGGVWDTQYF
TGTGCCAGCAGTTTAGGGGGGGTCTGGGATACGCAGTATTTT
>NA|few|TRBV5-1|TRBJ2-5
CASSLLSPDQETQYF
TGCGCCAGCAGCTTGCTTTCCCCGGACCAAGAGACCCAGTACTTC
>NA|NA|TRBV6-5|TRBJ2-1
CASTNGRGQFF
TGTGCCAGCACCAATGGAAGGGGGCAGTTCTTC
>TRBD1|NA|TRBV7-6|TRBJ1-5
CASSLAGQEYQPQHF
TGTGCCAGCAGCTTAGCGGGACAGGAGTATCAGCCCCAGCATTTT
>TRBD1|NA|TRBV28|TRBJ2-7
CASSINRGLWQYF
TGTGCCAGCAGTATCAACAGGGGGCTCTGGCAGTACTTC
>TRBD1|NA|TRBV6-5|TRBJ2-3
CASRDSFGYTQYF
TGTGCCAGCCGGGACAGCTTTGGATATACGCAGTATTTT
>TRBD2|NA|TRBV28|TRBJ2-7
CASSFSGGPYEQYF
TGTGCCAGCAGTTTTAGCGGGGGGCCCTACGAGCAGTACTTC
>TRBD2|NA|TRBV24-1|TRBJ2-1
CATSDPGTSGMGEQFF
TGTGCCACCAGTGATCCTGGGACTAGCGGGATGGGTGAGCAGTTCTTC
>NA|NA|TRBV18|TRBJ2-1
CASSPQELGSVNEQFF
TGTGCCAGCTCACCCCAGGAACTAGGCAGCGTCAATGAGCAGTTCTTC
>NA|NA|TRBV7-3|TRBJ2-1
CASSFSGQGYNEQFF
TGTGCCAGCAGCTTTTCAGGGCAGGGCTACAATGAGCAGTTCTTC
>TRBD2|NA|TRBV19|TRBJ2-5
CASSIAPGPGLAGGIYETQYF
TGTGCCAGTAGTATAGCCCCCGGACCCGGACTAGCGGGAGGGATCTACGAGACCCAGTACTTC
>TRBD2|NA|TRBV3-1/TRBV3-2|TRBJ2-3
CASSHPGRAGDTQYF
TGTGCCAGCAGCCACCCCGGGAGGGCCGGAGATACGCAGTATTTT
>NA|NA|TRBV5-1|TRBJ2-7
CASSPWGVSYEQYF
TGCGCCAGCAGCCCCTGGGGGGTCTCCTACGAGCAGTACTTC
>NA|once|TRBV28|TRBJ1-6
CASSLFGTLGNSPLHF
TGTGCCAGCAGTTTATTTGGGACTCTGGGCAATTCACCCCTCCACTTT
>NA|few|TRBV2|TRBJ1-5
CASSEGPLDQPQHF
TGTGCCAGCAGTGAAGGCCCACTTGATCAGCCCCAGCATTTT
>NA|once|TRBV7-3|TRBJ2-7
CASSLHQGSYEQYF
TGTGCCAGCAGCCTACACCAGGGGAGCTACGAGCAGTACTTC